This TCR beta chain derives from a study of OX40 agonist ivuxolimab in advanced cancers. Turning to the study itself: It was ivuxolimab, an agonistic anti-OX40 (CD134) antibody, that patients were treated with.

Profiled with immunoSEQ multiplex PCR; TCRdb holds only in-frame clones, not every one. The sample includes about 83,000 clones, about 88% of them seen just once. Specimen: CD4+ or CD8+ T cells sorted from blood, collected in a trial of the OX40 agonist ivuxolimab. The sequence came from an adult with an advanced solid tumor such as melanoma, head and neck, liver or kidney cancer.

CDR3 coding DNA: TGTGCCAGCAGTTCTCAGGGGAATGAGCAGTTCTTC. Its protein product is CASSSQGNEQFF. The chain joins TRBV2 to TRBJ2-1; perhaps TRBD1 as D (6 bases). Germline CDR1 SNHLY, CDR2 FYNNEI. V was shortened by 5 bases and J by 7 bases, with 9 bases between the two germline ends. The CDR3 sequence is 12 residues long.